The source of this TCR beta chain is a study of blood T cell repertoires in COVID-19. The wider study: Researchers got acute and convalescent COVID-19 samples from the United States, Italy and Spain.

This clone was recorded a few times. Some clones are missing from TCRdb's copy, which holds only in-frame ones; the method was immunoSEQ multiplex PCR. The data show 25,000 to 30,000 clones, roughly 70% seen once. CDR1 is MNHNY and CDR2 is SVGAGI in the germline V gene (reference sequence). V was trimmed by 2 bases and J by 7 bases, leaving 15 bases between them. The CDR3 contains 14 residues. This clonotype originated in a boy aged 2 to 10 with active or convalescent COVID-19. Input material: peripheral blood. This chain connects TRBV6-6 to TRBJ2-7; possibly TRBD1 for D (5 bases). The CDR3 DNA sequence: TGTGCCAGCAGTTACAGGCAGGGATTGGGAGAGCAGTACTTC. It is translated as CASSYRQGLGEQYF.